A single sample is the source of the 20 T cell receptor beta chains below, sequenced in a study of T-cell reconstitution after alpha-beta-depleted transplantation in children. Unique molecular identifiers were built into the TCRbeta library. From the PCR reads, TCRdb called clonotypes with MiXCR, one entry per CDR3 protein. In the table there are about 540,000 distinct CDR3 sequences, about 17% of which are singletons. The source was PBMCs from the stem cell graft donor, collected from the stem cell graft. The receptors were sampled from a human donor who donated a stem cell graft to a child with acute lymphoblastic leukemia.

Worth noting for this clonotype: Germline and junction disagree at one end, which may indicate a read error. The chain links TRBV19 to TRBJ1-2; possibly TRBD1 for D (5 bases). Germline assignment: CDR1 LNHDA and CDR2 SQIVND (reference sequence). The CDR3 contains 16 residues. As DNA, the CDR3 is TGTGCCAGTAGTCCCCGGACAACCCCTGGGGACTATGGCGACACCTTC. Amino acids: CASSPRTTPGDYGDTF. The entire variable domain, with the rest obtained from reference TRBV19 and TRBJ1-2, is as follows: DGGITQSPKYLFRKEGQNVTLSCEQNLNHDAMYWYRQDPGQGLRLIYYSQIVNDFQKGDIAEGYSVSREKKESFPLTVTSAQKNPTAFYLCASSPRTTPGDYGDTFGSGTRLTVV.

CDR3 sequence (DNA): TGTGCCAGCAGCCCGGGACTAGAAGCTGATGAGCAGTTCTTC. Protein sequence: CASSPGLEADEQFF. This chain uses TRBV3-1 with TRBJ2-1; TRBD2 agrees at 8 bases. Germline trimming cut 4 bases from V and 8 bases from J; bases unmatched to any gene: 7. The CDR3 is 14 amino acids. CDR1 and CDR2 (germline): LGHDT, YNNKEL (reference sequence).

This clonotype was seen ten or more times. The chain uses TRBV5-6 and TRBJ1-2, with TRBD1 as a possible D gene (5 bases). Germline-derived CDR1 and CDR2 are SGHDT and YYEEEE. This CDR3 has 13 residues. Trimming took 2 bases from V and 8 from J, leaving 13 bases between them. The CDR3, as DNA: TGTGCCAGCAGCTTCGGGACCTTAGGCGGCTACACCTTC. Translating it yields CASSFGTLGGYTF.

This clonotype has just a few counts. J is TRBJ2-4 and V is TRBV11-2; 7 positions agree with TRBD2. The CDR3 has 19 residues. Germline lookup yields CDR1 SGHAT and CDR2 FQNNGV. Trimming at V came to 1 base and at J to 0 bases, leaving 12 bases not matched to a gene. CDR3 sequence: CASSLVLADQLLAKNIQYF. CDR3 DNA sequence: TGTGCCAGCAGCTTAGTTCTAGCGGACCAATTGCTAGCCAAAAACATTCAGTACTTC.

The rearrangement joins TRBV7-3 to TRBJ2-7; D is unresolved. Trimming cost V 5 bases and J 5 bases, with 13 bases left between them. The germline CDR1 and CDR2 sequences are SGHTA and FQGTGA. The CDR3 is 13 amino acids. CDR3 loop: CASSPPSRDEQYF. Here the CDR3 DNA reads TGTGCCAGCAGCCCCCCTTCCCGCGACGAGCAGTACTTC.

The chain combines TRBV29-1 with TRBJ2-2, with D unclear. Germline CDR1 and CDR2: SQVTM and ANQGSEA. V was shortened by 7 bases and J by 8 bases, with 11 bases between the two germline ends. The CDR3 runs to 11 residues. The CDR3 bases are TGCAGCGCTTCGGACGGAGGGGAGCTGTTTTTT. This encodes CSASDGGELFF.

The rearrangement uses TRBV12-3 or TRBV12-4 and TRBJ2-5; 11 bases align to TRBD1. V trimming: 5 bases; J trimming: 4 bases; junction bases outside the gene matches: 3. The CDR3 length is 14 residues. CDR3 region: CASSTGTGGETQYF. The CDR3 nucleotides read TGTGCCAGCAGTACCGGGACAGGGGGAGAGACCCAGTACTTC.

The V and J genes are TRBV5-6 and TRBJ2-7, with unresolved D. Germline lookup yields CDR1 SGHDT and CDR2 YYEEEE. The CDR3 runs to 15 residues. V was shortened by 3 bases and J by 1 base, with 14 bases between the two germline ends. CDR3 protein: CASSYSMTESYEQYF. DNA for the CDR3: TGTGCCAGCAGCTACTCTATGACGGAGTCCTACGAGCAGTACTTC. Looking up the rest from reference TRBV5-6 and TRBJ2-7 gives the full variable domain: DAGVTQSPTHLIKTRGQQVTLRCSPKSGHDTVSWYQQALGQGPQFIFQYYEEEERQRGNFPDRFSGHQFPNYSSELNVNALLLGDSALYLCASSYSMTESYEQYFGPGTRLTVT.

The rearrangement links TRBV6-2 or TRBV6-3 to TRBJ2-5; D tentatively fits TRBD1 or TRBD2 (6 bases each). This CDR3 has 16 residues. V was shortened by 2 bases and J by 0 bases, with 13 bases between the two germline ends. Germline V gene sequence: CDR1 MNHEY, CDR2 SVGEGT. CDR3 residues: CASSYGGTTYQETQYF. CDR3 nucleotides: TGTGCCAGCAGTTACGGCGGGACAACGTACCAAGAGACCCAGTACTTC.

This clonotype was seen only a few times. The CDR3 DNA is TGTGCCAGCAGCTTGGACGGGGACCCCCCAAGTCAGCCCCAGCATTTT. Its protein is CASSLDGDPPSQPQHF. The chain couples TRBV5-8 to TRBJ1-5, with D possibly TRBD1 on 5 matching bases. Germline loops: CDR1 SGHTS, CDR2 YDEGEE. V shed 0 bases and J shed 6 bases, with 16 bases lying between them. The CDR3 spans 16 residues.

Comments on this clonotype: The junction shows a germline mismatch at one end, possibly a read error. The CDR3 nucleotides read TGTGCCAGGAGTTTTACCTCGCCAGGCGATACGCAGTATTTT. Protein product: CARSFTSPGDTQYF. This sequence joins TRBV27 and TRBJ2-3; D is uncertain. Germline assignment: CDR1 MNHEY and CDR2 SMNVEV (reference sequence). The length of the CDR3 is 14 residues.

This clonotype was observed a few times. The rearrangement uses TRBV27 and TRBJ2-3, with a possible D match to TRBD2 (5 bases). The CDR3 consists of 14 residues. The germline V gene has CDR1 MNHEY and CDR2 SMNVEV (reference sequence). The V end was cut by 2 bases, the J end by 6 bases, with 12 bases between. In DNA form, the CDR3 reads TGTGCCAGCAGTTTAAGGCGGGTATCTGATACGCAGTATTTT. The encoded protein is CASSLRRVSDTQYF.

V gene TRBV11-2 combines with J gene TRBJ1-4; tentative D call: TRBD1 (5 bases). Germline-derived CDR1 and CDR2 are SGHAT and FQNNGV. V was pared by 1 base and J by 7 bases, with 10 bases between. There are 14 residues in the CDR3. CDR3 nucleotides: TGTGCCAGCAGCTTAGGGGGCCCACTTGAAAAACTGTTTTTT. Protein sequence: CASSLGGPLEKLFF.

This clonotype has a handful of counts. J is TRBJ2-7 and V is TRBV12-3 or TRBV12-4; unclear D gene. The CDR3 contains 13 residues. Trimming stripped 9 bases from V and 0 bases from J, with 12 bases between. The CDR3 DNA is TGTGCCAGTGGGTTCCGACTCTCCTACGAGCAGTACTTC. It specifies CASGFRLSYEQYF.

V usage is TRBV18 and J usage is TRBJ2-1, with D perhaps TRBD1 (6 bases). V lost 0 bases and J 5 bases, leaving 11 bases between the germline ends. This CDR3 has 15 amino acids. Per the germline V gene, CDR1 is KGHSH and CDR2 is LQKENI. CDR3 loop: CASSPPTGSDNEQFF. The CDR3 coding sequence is TGTGCCAGCTCACCACCGACAGGATCGGACAATGAGCAGTTCTTC.

This clonotype showed up just a few times. This chain links TRBV5-1 with TRBJ1-1, with TRBD1 identical over 7 bases. V shed 1 base and J 1 base; nucleotides not matched to a gene: 4. This CDR3 is 15 amino acids long. From germline, CDR1 is SGHRS and CDR2 YFSETQ. This chain's CDR3 is CASSLTQGENTEAFF. CDR3 nucleotides: TGCGCCAGCAGCTTGACGCAGGGGGAGAACACTGAAGCTTTCTTT.

The chain's CDR3 is CASSPYGQGAKQALHF. The CDR3 nucleotides are TGCGCCAGCAGCCCCTATGGACAGGGAGCCAAACAAGCCCTCCACTTT. The V and J genes are TRBV4-1 and TRBJ1-6, with TRBD1 matching over 8 bases. Germline V gives CDR1 MGHRA, CDR2 YSYEKL. V dropped 4 bases and J dropped 14; count of bases not matched to a gene: 16. This CDR3 comprises 16 residues.

This sequence joins TRBV18 and TRBJ2-7; possibly TRBD2 for D (5 bases). The germline V gene has CDR1 KGHSH and CDR2 LQKENI. Deletions cut 0 bases from V and 3 bases from J, with 15 bases between. The CDR3 extends over 16 amino acids. The CDR3 spells CASSPPPNSVNYEQYF. The CDR3 region has the DNA TGTGCCAGCTCACCACCTCCGAATAGCGTAAACTACGAGCAGTACTTC.

This rearrangement joins TRBV3-1 to TRBJ2-4; possibly TRBD1 or TRBD2 for D (7 bases each). The CDR3 length is 16 residues. V dropped 4 bases and J dropped 4 bases, with 17 bases sitting between them. Looked up from germline, CDR1 is LGHDT and CDR2 is YNNKEL (reference sequence). As DNA, the CDR3 is TGTGCCAGCAGCCCATTGGGAGGGGGCGCGAAAAACATTCAGTACTTC. Translated: CASSPLGGGAKNIQYF.

This clonotype has more than one count but fewer than ten. V is TRBV7-8 and J is TRBJ2-2, with D unclear. The CDR3 sequence is 20 residues long. Germline values: CDR1 SGHVS, CDR2 FQNEAQ. Trimming left V 5 bases short and J 0 bases short, with 25 bases between. DNA for the CDR3: TGTGCCAGCAGCGGAATCTCTATCCCGACGCCAAAAACGAACACCGGGGAGCTGTTTTTT. Translated, it gives CASSGISIPTPKTNTGELFF.